The clone carrying this T cell receptor beta chain has at least ten counts. No antigen is known for it. This entry comes from a study of Graves' ophthalmopathy and Graves' hyperthyroidism. The sequenced template was RNA, covering the TCR beta CDR3 region. HTBI primers primed a first-round RT-PCR, and a second-round multiplex PCR followed. Via MiXCR, TCRdb re-called the multiplex PCR reads, giving one row per CDR3 protein. Seen here are 350,000 or so distinct CDR3 sequences, roughly 16% observed once, and the top ten hold approximately 13%. Study-level results: Most clonotypes expanded in thyroid above 0.001 frequency were present in blood too.

CDR1 and CDR2 from the germline V gene are MNHNS and SASEGT. The CDR3 has 15 amino acids. The V end was cut by 0 bases, the J end by 5 bases, with 8 bases between. The V call is TRBV6-1, the J call TRBJ2-6; no definite D call. The clonotype originates from an adult man with Graves' ophthalmopathy. Sequencing input: peripheral blood. The CDR3 is CASSEASLWANVLTF. The CDR3 DNA is TGTGCCAGCAGTGAAGCGAGTCTCTGGGCCAACGTCCTGACTTTC.